The 14 T cell receptor beta chains below come from one sample, sequenced in a study of blood T cell repertoires in COVID-19. Method: immunoSEQ multiplex PCR; TCRdb's copy keeps in-frame clones and lacks some. The data hold about 180,000 clones, with roughly four fifths observed a single time. Sequencing was performed on peripheral blood. These TCRs come from a human donor in a cohort sampled during active COVID-19.

The J gene is TRBJ2-1, the V gene TRBV7-2, with 8 bases lining up with TRBD1. The length of the CDR3 is 16 residues. V shed 5 bases, J shed 6 bases, and the junction held 12 bases outside the gene matches. Germline CDR1 and CDR2: SGHTA and FQGNSA. CDR3 nucleotides: TGTGCCAGCAGCCCAAGCCGAGGACAGGGTGGCAATGAGCAGTTCTTC. Translating it yields CASSPSRGQGGNEQFF.

The rearrangement links TRBV3-1 (or the pseudogene TRBV3-2) to TRBJ1-1; D is possibly TRBD1 (5 bases). V lost 4 bases and J lost 5, with 17 bases in between. This CDR3 region has 15 residues. Germline CDR1 and CDR2: LGHDT and YNNKEL (reference sequence). CDR3 nucleotide sequence: TGTGCCAGCAGCCTCTACCGGGAGGGGCCGACTGAAGCTTTCTTT. Translating gives CASSLYREGPTEAFF.

The chain couples TRBV7-9 to TRBJ1-4; TRBD1 agrees at 7 bases. The CDR3 length is 15 residues. V shed 4 bases, J shed 8 bases, and the junction held 10 bases outside the gene matches. CDR1 and CDR2 from the germline V gene are SEHNR and FQNEAQ (reference sequence). In nucleotides, the CDR3 is TGTGCCAGCAGCTCCATGGGGGCAGGGGGAGAAAAACTGTTTTTT. This codes for CASSSMGAGGEKLFF.

This rearrangement joins TRBV11-3 to TRBJ2-7; the D gene is possibly TRBD1 (6 bases). V shed 2 bases and J shed 6 bases, with 17 bases lying between them. Germline CDR1 is SGHNT and CDR2 is YENEEA. The CDR3 extends over 15 amino acids. CDR3 in DNA: TGTGCCAGCAGCTTAACAACAGGGACACGGAGCGAGCAGTACTTC. It specifies CASSLTTGTRSEQYF.

The chain links TRBV7-2 to TRBJ1-3; D gene unclear. The germline V gene encodes CDR1 SGHTA and CDR2 FQGNSA. V shed 0 bases and J shed 4 bases, with 19 bases lying between them. The CDR3 totals 18 residues. The CDR3 reads CASSLAPGGGIPGNTIYF. The CDR3, as DNA: TGTGCCAGCAGCTTAGCCCCCGGTGGAGGAATACCGGGAAACACCATATATTTT.

The chain has TRBV11-2 and TRBJ1-4; tentative D call: TRBD1 (5 bases). Germline CDR1 and CDR2: SGHAT and FQNNGV. Trimming shortened V by 1 base and J by 7 bases, and 13 bases separated the two germline ends. This CDR3 region has 15 residues. The DNA for the CDR3 is TGTGCCAGCAGCTTAGGGGGCATTGCTACTGAAAAACTGTTTTTT. As protein: CASSLGGIATEKLFF.

V gene TRBV13 combines with J gene TRBJ2-5; no reliable D call. The germline V gene encodes CDR1 PRHDT and CDR2 FYEKMQ (reference sequence). With 2 bases removed from V and 2 bases from J, the gap between germline ends came to 6 bases. The CDR3 covers 13 residues. In DNA form, the CDR3 reads TGTGCCAGCAGCTTACTCTCTCAAGAGACCCAGTACTTC. Its translation: CASSLLSQETQYF.

V and J are TRBV27 and TRBJ1-2, with D tentatively TRBD1 (6 bases). This CDR3 comprises 14 residues. V was trimmed by 2 bases and J by 4 bases, leaving 11 bases between them. Germline V gene data show CDR1 as MNHEY and CDR2 as SMNVEV (reference sequence). CDR3 region: CASSLTGGGYGYTF. The CDR3 DNA reads as TGTGCCAGCAGTTTAACGGGGGGCGGCTATGGCTACACCTTC.

The J gene is TRBJ2-7, the V gene TRBV7-8; unclear D gene. CDR1 SGHVS and CDR2 FQNEAQ come from the germline V gene. The length of the CDR3 is 14 residues. V was trimmed by 0 bases and J by 3 bases, leaving 9 bases between them. The CDR3 sequence is CASSLALESYEQYF. The CDR3 region has the DNA TGTGCCAGCAGCTTAGCCTTAGAAAGCTACGAGCAGTACTTC.

The chain employs TRBV4-3 and TRBJ1-5; D unclear. The CDR3 consists of 13 residues. V lost 2 bases and J 5 bases, leaving 7 bases between the germline ends. The germline CDR1 and CDR2 sequences are LGHNA and YSLEER. CDR3 sequence reads: CASSQTVDQPQHF. In DNA form, the CDR3 reads TGCGCCAGCAGCCAAACAGTAGATCAGCCCCAGCATTTT.

V and J are TRBV9 and TRBJ2-7, with a possible D match to TRBD1 (6 bases). Germline V gene data show CDR1 as SGDLS and CDR2 as YYNGEE. Trimming pared 3 bases from V and 7 bases from J, leaving 20 bases between. The CDR3 extends over 15 amino acids. The CDR3 loop is CASSETVGGEWEQYF. CDR3 nucleotides: TGTGCCAGCAGCGAGACAGTAGGGGGAGAGTGGGAGCAGTACTTC.

This chain links TRBV5-1 with TRBJ1-3; the D is unclear. The CDR3 sequence is 14 residues long. In germline, CDR1 is SGHRS, CDR2 YFSETQ. Trimming left V 3 bases short and J 2 bases short, with 9 bases between. The CDR3 spells CASSSGGAGNTIYF. CDR3 bases: TGCGCCAGCAGCTCCGGCGGGGCTGGAAACACCATATATTTT.

The CDR3 bases are TGCGCCAGCAGCCATGTGGTCAGGGCTTATGGCTACACCTTC. As protein: CASSHVVRAYGYTF. The chain uses TRBV4-1 and TRBJ1-2; tentative D call: TRBD1 (5 bases). CDR1 MGHRA and CDR2 YSYEKL come from the germline V gene. This CDR3 is built from 14 residues. The V end lost 3 bases, the J end lost 5 bases, and 13 bases lay between the germline ends.

The chain has TRBV21-1 and TRBJ1-3; the table's D call, TRBD1, has no DNA check behind it. TRBV21-1 is designated a pseudogene. The CDR3 sequence is 16 residues long. The CDR3 DNA reads TGTGCCAGCAGCCGGAGGGCGGGACAGATCGAAAACACCATATATTTT. Protein sequence: CASSRRAGQIENTIYF.